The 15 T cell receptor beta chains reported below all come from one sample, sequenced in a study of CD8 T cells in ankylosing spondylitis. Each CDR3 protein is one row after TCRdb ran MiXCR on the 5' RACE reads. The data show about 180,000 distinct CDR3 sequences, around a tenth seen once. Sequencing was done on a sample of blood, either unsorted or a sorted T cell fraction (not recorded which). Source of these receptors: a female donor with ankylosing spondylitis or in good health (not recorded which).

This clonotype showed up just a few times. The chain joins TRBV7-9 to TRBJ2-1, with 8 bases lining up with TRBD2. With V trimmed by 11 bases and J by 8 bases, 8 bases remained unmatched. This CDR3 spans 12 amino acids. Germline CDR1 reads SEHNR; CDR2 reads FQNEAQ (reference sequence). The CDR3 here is CAGRREVDEQFF. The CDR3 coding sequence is TGTGCCGGAAGGCGGGAGGTGGATGAGCAGTTCTTC. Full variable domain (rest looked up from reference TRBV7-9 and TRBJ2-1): DTGVSQNPRHKITKRGQNVTFRCDPISEHNRLYWYRQTLGQGPEFLTYFQNEAQLEKSRLLSDRFSAERPKGSFSTLEIQRTEQGDSAMYLCAGRREVDEQFFGPGTRLTVL.

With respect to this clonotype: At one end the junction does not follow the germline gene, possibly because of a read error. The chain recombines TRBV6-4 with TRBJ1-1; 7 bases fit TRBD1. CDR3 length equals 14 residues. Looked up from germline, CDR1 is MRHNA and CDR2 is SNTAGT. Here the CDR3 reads CASSVTGENPEAFF. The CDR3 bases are TGTGCCAGCAGTGTCACAGGGGAGAACCCTGAAGCTTTCTTT.

The DNA for the CDR3 is TGTGCCAGCAGTTATATGGGGGTCGCCTACAATGAGCAGTTCTTC. Its translation: CASSYMGVAYNEQFF. This sequence joins TRBV6-5 and TRBJ2-1; TRBD1 or TRBD2 may be the D gene (5 bases each). Per the germline V gene, CDR1 is MNHEY and CDR2 is SVGAGI. This CDR3 is 15 amino acids long. Trimming took off 3 bases at V and 2 bases at J, with 11 bases between the two ends.

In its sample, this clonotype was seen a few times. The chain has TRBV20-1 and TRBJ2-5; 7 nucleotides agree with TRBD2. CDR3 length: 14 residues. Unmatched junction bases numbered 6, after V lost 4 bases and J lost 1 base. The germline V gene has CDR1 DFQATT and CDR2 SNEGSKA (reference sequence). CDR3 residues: CSATTSARQETQYF. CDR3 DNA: TGCAGTGCTACCACTAGCGCCCGCCAAGAGACCCAGTACTTC.

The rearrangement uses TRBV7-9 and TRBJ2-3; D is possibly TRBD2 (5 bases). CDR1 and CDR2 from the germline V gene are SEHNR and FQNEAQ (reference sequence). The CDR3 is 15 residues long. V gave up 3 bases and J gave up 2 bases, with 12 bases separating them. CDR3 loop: CASSLGSAHTDTQYF. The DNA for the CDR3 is TGTGCCAGCAGCTTGGGTAGCGCTCACACAGATACGCAGTATTTT.

The CDR3 loop is CASSAIGGLDWRDNEQFF. The CDR3 DNA is TGTGCCAGCAGCGCCATCGGGGGACTTGATTGGAGGGACAATGAGCAGTTCTTC. V usage is TRBV28 and J usage is TRBJ2-1; tentative D call: TRBD2 (6 bases). CDR1 and CDR2 from the germline V gene are MDHEN and SYDVKM. The V end lost 6 bases, the J end lost 5 bases, and 26 bases lay between the germline ends. This CDR3 has 18 residues.

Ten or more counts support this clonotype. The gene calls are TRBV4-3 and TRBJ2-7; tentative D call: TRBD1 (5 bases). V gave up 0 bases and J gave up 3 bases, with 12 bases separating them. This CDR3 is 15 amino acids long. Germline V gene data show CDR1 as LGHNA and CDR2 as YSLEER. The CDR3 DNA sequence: TGCGCCAGCAGCCAAGAAGTAAGGACATACTACGAGCAGTACTTC. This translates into CASSQEVRTYYEQYF.

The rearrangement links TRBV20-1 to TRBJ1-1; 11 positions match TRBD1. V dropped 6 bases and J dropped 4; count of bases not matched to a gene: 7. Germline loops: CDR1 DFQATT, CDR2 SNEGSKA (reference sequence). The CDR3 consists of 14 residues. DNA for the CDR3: TGCAGTGCCCTCACCGGGACAGGGGGCACTGAAGCTTTCTTT. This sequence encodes CSALTGTGGTEAFF.

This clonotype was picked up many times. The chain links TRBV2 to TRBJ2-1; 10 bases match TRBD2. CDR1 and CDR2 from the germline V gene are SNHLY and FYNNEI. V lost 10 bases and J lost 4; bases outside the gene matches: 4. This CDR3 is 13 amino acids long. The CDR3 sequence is CATRTSGYNEQFF. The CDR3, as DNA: TGTGCCACTAGGACTAGCGGATACAATGAGCAGTTCTTC. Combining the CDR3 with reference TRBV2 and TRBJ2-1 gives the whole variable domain EPEVTQTPSHQVTQMGQEVILRCVPISNHLYFYWYRQILGQKVEFLVSFYNNEISEKSEIFDDQFSVERPDGSNFTLKIRSTKLEDSAMYFCATRTSGYNEQFFGPGTRLTVL.

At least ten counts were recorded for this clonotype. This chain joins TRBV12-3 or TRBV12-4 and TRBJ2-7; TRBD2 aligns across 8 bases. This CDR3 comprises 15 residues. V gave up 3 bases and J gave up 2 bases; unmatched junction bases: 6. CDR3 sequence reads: CASSFKREITYEQYF. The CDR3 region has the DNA TGTGCCAGCAGTTTCAAGCGGGAGATCACCTACGAGCAGTACTTC.

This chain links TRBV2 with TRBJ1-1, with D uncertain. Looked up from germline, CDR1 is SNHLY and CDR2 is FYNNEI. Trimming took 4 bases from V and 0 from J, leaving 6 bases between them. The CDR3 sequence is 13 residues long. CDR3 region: CASSGSLNTEAFF. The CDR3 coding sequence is TGTGCCAGCAGTGGTAGTTTGAACACTGAAGCTTTCTTT. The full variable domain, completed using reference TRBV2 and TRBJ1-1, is EPEVTQTPSHQVTQMGQEVILRCVPISNHLYFYWYRQILGQKVEFLVSFYNNEISEKSEIFDDQFSVERPDGSNFTLKIRSTKLEDSAMYFCASSGSLNTEAFFGQGTRLTVV.

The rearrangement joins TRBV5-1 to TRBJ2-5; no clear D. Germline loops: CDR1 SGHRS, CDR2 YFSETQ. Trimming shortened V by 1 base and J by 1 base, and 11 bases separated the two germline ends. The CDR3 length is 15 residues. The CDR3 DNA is TGCGCCAGCAGCTTGCAGGACGGTCTCCAAGAGACCCAGTACTTC. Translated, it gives CASSLQDGLQETQYF.

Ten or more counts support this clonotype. The CDR3 DNA follows: TGCAGCGTCCTAGACAGCGGGGAGCTGTTTTTT. Its protein product is CSVLDSGELFF. The V call is TRBV29-1, the J call TRBJ2-2; perhaps TRBD1 as D (5 bases). The germline V gene has CDR1 SQVTM and CDR2 ANQGSEA. This CDR3 is 11 amino acids long. Trimming pared 6 bases from V and 7 bases from J, leaving 9 bases between.

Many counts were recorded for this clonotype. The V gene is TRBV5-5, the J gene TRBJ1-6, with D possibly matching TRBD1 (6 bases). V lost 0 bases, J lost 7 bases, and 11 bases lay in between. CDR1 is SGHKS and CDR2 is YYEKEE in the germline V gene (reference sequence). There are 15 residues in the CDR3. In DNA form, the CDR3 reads TGTGCCAGCAGCTTGGAGTGGACAGAGAATTCACCCCTCCACTTT. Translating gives CASSLEWTENSPLHF.

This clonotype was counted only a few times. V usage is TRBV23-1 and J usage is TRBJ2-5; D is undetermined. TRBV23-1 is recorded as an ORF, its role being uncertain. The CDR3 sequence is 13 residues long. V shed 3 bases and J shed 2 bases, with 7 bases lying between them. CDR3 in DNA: TGCGCCAGCAGTCAGCCCCGTCAAGAGACCCAGTACTTC. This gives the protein CASSQPRQETQYF.